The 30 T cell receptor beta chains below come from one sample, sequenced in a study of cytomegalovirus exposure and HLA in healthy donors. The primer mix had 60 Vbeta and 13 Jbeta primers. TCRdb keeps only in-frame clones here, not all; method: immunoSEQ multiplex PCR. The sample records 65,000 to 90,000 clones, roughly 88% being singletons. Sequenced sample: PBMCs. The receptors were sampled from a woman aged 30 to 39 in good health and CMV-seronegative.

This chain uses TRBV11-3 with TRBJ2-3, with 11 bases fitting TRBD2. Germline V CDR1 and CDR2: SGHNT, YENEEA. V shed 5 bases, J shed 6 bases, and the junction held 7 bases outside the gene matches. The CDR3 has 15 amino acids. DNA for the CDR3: TGTGCCAGCAGCAAAGGGGCTAGCGGGGGGGATACGCAGTATTTT. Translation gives CASSKGASGGDTQYF.

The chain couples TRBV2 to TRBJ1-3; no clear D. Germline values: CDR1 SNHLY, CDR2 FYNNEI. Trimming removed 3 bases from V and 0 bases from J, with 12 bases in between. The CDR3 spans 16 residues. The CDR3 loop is CASSEHQNLSGNTIYF. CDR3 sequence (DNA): TGTGCCAGCAGTGAGCACCAGAACCTCTCTGGAAACACCATATATTTT.

In DNA, the CDR3 is TGTGCCAGCAGCTGGGGGGGGACAGGGGAGGGAGAGACCCAGTACTTC. Translated, it gives CASSWGGTGEGETQYF. The chain carries TRBV11-2 and TRBJ2-5; 10 nucleotides agree with TRBD1. J was trimmed by 4 bases and V by 4 bases; bases with no gene match: 9. This CDR3 comprises 16 residues. Germline V lookup: CDR1 SGHAT, CDR2 FQNNGV.

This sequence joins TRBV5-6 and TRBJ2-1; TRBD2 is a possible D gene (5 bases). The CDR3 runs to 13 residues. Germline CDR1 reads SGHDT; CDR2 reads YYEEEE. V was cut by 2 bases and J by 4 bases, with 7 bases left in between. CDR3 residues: CASSFGLYNEQFF. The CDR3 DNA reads TGTGCCAGCAGCTTTGGACTTTACAATGAGCAGTTCTTC.

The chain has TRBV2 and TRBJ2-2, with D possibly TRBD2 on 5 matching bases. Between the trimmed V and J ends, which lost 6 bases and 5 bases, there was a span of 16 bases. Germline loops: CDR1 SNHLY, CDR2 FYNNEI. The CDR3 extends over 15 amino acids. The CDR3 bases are TGTGCCAGCAGGGGTGGGAGCGGCGGGACCGGGGAGCTGTTTTTT. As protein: CASRGGSGGTGELFF.

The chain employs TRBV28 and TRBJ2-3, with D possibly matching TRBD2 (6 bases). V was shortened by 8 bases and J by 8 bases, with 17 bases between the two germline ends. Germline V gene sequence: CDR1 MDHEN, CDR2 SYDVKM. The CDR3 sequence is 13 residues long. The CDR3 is CASVGGGVGTQYF. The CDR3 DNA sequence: TGTGCCAGCGTGGGTGGCGGGGTCGGTACGCAGTATTTT.

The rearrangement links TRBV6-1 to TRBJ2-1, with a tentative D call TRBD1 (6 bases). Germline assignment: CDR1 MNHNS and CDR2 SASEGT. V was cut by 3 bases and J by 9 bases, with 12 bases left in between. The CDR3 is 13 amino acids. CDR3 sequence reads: CASSEAEQGEQFF. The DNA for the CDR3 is TGTGCCAGCAGTGAGGCGGAACAGGGTGAGCAGTTCTTC.

This CDR3 reads CASSRQGNQPQHF. The CDR3 coding sequence is TGTGCCAGCAGTAGACAGGGCAATCAGCCCCAGCATTTT. V is TRBV5-5 and J is TRBJ1-5, with D tentatively TRBD1 (6 bases). V was trimmed by 5 bases and J by 2 bases, leaving 8 bases between them. The germline V gene has CDR1 SGHKS and CDR2 YYEKEE (reference sequence). This CDR3 comprises 13 residues.

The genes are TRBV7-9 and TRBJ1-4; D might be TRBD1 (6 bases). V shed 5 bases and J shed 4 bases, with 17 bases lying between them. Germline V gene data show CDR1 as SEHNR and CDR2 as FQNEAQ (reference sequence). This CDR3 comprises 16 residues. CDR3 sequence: CASSPRVGAVNEKLFF. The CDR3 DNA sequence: TGTGCCAGCAGCCCAAGGGTGGGGGCCGTTAATGAAAAACTGTTTTTT.

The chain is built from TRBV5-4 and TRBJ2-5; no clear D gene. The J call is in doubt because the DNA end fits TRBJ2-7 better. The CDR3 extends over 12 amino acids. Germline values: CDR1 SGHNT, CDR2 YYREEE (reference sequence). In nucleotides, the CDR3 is TGTGCCAGCAGCCTGGATACCTTCGAGCAGTACTTC. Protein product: CASSLDTFEQYF.

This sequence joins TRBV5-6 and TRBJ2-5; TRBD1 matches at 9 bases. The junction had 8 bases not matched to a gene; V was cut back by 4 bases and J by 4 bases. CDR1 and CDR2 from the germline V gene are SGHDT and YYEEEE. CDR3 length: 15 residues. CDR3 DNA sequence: TGTGCCAGCAGCATCGGACAGGGGAGCGGAGAGACCCAGTACTTC. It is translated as CASSIGQGSGETQYF. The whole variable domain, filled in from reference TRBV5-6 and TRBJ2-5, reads DAGVTQSPTHLIKTRGQQVTLRCSPKSGHDTVSWYQQALGQGPQFIFQYYEEEERQRGNFPDRFSGHQFPNYSSELNVNALLLGDSALYLCASSIGQGSGETQYFGPGTRLLVL.

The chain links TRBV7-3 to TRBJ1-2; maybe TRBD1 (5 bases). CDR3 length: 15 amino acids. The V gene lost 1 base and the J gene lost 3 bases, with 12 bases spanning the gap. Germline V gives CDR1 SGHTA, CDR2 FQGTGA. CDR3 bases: TGTGCCAGCAGCTTAAGGGGGGGTGGGGACTATGGCTACACCTTC. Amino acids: CASSLRGGGDYGYTF. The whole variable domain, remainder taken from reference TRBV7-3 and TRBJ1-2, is GAGVSQTPSNKVTEKGKYVELRCDPISGHTALYWYRQSLGQGPEFLIYFQGTGAADDSGLPNDRFFAVRPEGSVSTLKIQRTERGDSAVYLCASSLRGGGDYGYTFGSGTRLTVV.

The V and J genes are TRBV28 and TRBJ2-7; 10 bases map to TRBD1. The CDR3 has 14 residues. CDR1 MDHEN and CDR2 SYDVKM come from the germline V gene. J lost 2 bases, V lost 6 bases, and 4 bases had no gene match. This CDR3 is CASRTGTGAYEQYF. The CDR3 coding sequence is TGTGCCAGCAGGACCGGGACAGGGGCCTACGAGCAGTACTTC.

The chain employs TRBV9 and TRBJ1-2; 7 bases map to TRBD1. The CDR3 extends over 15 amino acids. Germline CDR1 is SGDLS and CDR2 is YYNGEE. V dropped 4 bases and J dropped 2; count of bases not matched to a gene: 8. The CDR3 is CASSLRRDSNYGYTF. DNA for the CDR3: TGTGCCAGCAGCCTCCGTAGGGACAGCAACTATGGCTACACCTTC.

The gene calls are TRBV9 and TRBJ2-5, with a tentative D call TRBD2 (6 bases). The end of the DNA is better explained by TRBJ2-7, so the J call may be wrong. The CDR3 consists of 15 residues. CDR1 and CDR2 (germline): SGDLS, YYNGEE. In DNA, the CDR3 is TGTGCCAGCAGCGTAGGAGCGGGTAACTCCTACGAGCAGTACTTC. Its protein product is CASSVGAGNSYEQYF.

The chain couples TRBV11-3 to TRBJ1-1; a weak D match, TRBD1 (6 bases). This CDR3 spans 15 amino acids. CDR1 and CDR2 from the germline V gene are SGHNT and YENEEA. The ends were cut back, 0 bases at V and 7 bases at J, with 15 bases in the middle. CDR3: CASSLDTGIFGEAFF. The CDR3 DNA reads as TGTGCCAGCAGCTTAGACACAGGGATCTTTGGTGAAGCTTTCTTT.

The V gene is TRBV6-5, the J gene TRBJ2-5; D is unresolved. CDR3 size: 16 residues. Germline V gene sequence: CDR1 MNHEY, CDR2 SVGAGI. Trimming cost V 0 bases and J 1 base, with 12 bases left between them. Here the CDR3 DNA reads TGTGCCAGCAGTTACTCGTCAGCGATCGGCCAAGAGACCCAGTACTTC. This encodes CASSYSSAIGQETQYF.

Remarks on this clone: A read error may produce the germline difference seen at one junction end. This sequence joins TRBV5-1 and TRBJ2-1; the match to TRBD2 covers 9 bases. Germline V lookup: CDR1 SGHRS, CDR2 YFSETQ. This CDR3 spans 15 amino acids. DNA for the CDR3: TGCGCCAGCAGCGCAGGGACTAGCAGAAACAATGAGCGGTTCTTC. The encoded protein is CASSAGTSRNNERFF.

In DNA form, the CDR3 reads TGTGCCAGCAGCCACGGGAGCTCCTACGAGCAGTACTTC. This translates into CASSHGSSYEQYF. The rearrangement joins TRBV9 to TRBJ2-7; perhaps TRBD2 as D (6 bases). V lost 4 bases, J lost 0 bases, and 8 bases lay in between. CDR3 length: 13 amino acids. Germline V gives CDR1 SGDLS, CDR2 YYNGEE.

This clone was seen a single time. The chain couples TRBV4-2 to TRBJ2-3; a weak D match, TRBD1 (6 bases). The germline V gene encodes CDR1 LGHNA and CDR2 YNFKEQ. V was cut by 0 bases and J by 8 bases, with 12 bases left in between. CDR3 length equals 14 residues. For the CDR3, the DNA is TGTGCCAGCAGCCAAGATGGGGCAGGGGTTACGCAGTATTTT. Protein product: CASSQDGAGVTQYF.

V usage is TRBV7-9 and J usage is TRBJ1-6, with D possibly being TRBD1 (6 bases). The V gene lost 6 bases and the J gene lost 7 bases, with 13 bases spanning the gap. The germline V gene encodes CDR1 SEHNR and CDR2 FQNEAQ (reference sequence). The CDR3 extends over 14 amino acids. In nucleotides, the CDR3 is TGTGCCAGCAGTCCTTGGACAGCCAATTCACCCCTCCACTTT. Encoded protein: CASSPWTANSPLHF.

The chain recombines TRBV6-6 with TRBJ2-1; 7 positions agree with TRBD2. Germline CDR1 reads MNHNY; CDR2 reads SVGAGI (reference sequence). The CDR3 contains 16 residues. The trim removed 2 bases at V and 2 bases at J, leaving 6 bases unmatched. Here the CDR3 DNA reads TGTGCCAGCAGTTACGGTAGTCTAGCGGCCTACAATGAGCAGTTCTTC. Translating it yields CASSYGSLAAYNEQFF.

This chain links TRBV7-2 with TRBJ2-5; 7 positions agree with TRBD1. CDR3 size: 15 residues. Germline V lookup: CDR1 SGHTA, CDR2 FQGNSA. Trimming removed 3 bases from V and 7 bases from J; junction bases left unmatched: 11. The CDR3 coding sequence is TGTGCCAGCAGCTTTTCGACAGGGCAATTTGGGACCCAGTACTTC. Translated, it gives CASSFSTGQFGTQYF.

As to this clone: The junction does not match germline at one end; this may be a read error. The CDR3 DNA is TGTGCTAGCAGCCCCAAGACAAACACCGGGGAGCTGTTTTTT. Protein sequence: CASSPKTNTGELFF. The chain links TRBV7-7 to TRBJ2-2, with unresolved D. The CDR3 contains 14 residues. The germline V gene has CDR1 SSHAT and CDR2 FNYEAQ (reference sequence). The full variable domain, its missing parts supplied by reference TRBV7-7 and TRBJ2-2, is GAGVSQSPRYKVTKRGQDVTLRCDPISSHATLYWYQQALGQGPEFLTYFNYEAQPDKSGLPSDRFSAERPEGSISTLTIQRTEQRDSAMYRCASSPKTNTGELFFGEGSRLTVL.

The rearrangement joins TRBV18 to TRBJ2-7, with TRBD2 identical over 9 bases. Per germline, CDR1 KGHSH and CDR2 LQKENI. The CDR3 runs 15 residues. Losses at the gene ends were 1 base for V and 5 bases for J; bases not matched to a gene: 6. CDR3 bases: TGTGCCAGCTCACCACTCAATAGCGGGAGTAACGAGCAGTACTTC. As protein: CASSPLNSGSNEQYF.

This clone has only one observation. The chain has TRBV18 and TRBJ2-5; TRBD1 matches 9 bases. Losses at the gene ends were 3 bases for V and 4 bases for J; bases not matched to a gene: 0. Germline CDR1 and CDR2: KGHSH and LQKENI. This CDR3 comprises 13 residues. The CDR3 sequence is CASSPTGGETQYF. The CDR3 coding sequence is TGTGCCAGCTCACCGACAGGGGGAGAGACCCAGTACTTC.

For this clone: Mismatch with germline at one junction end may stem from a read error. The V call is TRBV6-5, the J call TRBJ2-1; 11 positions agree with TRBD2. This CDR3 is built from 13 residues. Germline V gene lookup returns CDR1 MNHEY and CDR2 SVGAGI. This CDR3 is CASSSGTSGPGVF. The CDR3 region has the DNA TGTGCCAGCAGTTCAGGGACTAGCGGTCCGGGGGTCTTC.

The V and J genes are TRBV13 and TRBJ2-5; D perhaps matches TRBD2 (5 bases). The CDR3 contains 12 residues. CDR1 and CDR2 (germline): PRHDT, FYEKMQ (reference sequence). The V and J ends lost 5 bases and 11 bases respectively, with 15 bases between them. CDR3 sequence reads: CASSPFVREQYF. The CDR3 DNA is TGTGCCAGCAGCCCGTTCGTAAGGGAGCAGTACTTC.

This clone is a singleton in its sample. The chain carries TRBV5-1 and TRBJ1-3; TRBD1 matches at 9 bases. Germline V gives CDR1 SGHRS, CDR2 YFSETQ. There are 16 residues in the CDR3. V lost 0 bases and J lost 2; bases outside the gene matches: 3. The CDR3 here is CASSLDWTGAGNTIYF. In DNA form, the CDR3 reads TGCGCCAGCAGCTTGGATTGGACAGGGGCTGGAAACACCATATATTTT.

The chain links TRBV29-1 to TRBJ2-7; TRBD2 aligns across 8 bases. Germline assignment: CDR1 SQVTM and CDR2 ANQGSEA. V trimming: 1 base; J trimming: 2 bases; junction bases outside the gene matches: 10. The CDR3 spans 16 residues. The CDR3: CSVEGASGLAPYEQYF. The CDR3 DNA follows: TGCAGCGTTGAAGGCGCGAGCGGACTAGCACCCTACGAGCAGTACTTC.